The T cell receptor (beta chain) under discussion was sequenced for a study of shared clonotypes between healthy human individuals. Study-wide results and caveats: Clonotype sharing levels among donors were expected to vary with sequencing depth. Across subsets, estimated richness was generally greater for naive than for memory populations.

This CDR3 has 15 residues. The germline V gene encodes CDR1 KGHSH and CDR2 LQKENI. Naive CD4+ cells were CD45RA-selected; the remaining cells were memory. The genomic DNA of each subset was split evenly across several immunoSEQ plates. The method was immunoSEQ multiplex PCR; TCRdb's version includes in-frame clones alone and lacks a portion of them. The sample lists roughly 1,500,000 clones; about 98.5% were seen once. Concerning this clone itself: Its antigen is unknown. The germline gene is not matched at one end of the junction; a read error may be the cause. Other DNA sequences of this sample code for an identical CDR3.

Sequencing input: naive CD4+ T cells sorted from blood. Subset specified: CD45RA+ positively selected. V gene TRBV18 combines with J gene TRBJ2-2; 9 bases match TRBD2. This receptor was obtained from a young man in good health. The CDR3 spells CASSPPAGGSGELFF. The CDR3 DNA sequence: TGTGCCAGCTCACCCCCAGCGGGAGGTTCCGGGGAACTGTTTTTT. Based on the CDR3 plus reference TRBV18 and TRBJ2-2, the full variable domain is NAGVMQNPRHLVRRRGQEARLRCSPMKGHSHVYWYRQLPEEGLKFMVYLQKENIIDESGMPKERFSAEFPKEGPSILRIQQVVRGDSAAYFCASSPPAGGSGELFFGEGSRLTVL.